This T cell receptor (beta chain) originates from a study of T cells after yellow fever vaccination. Study-wide points: Booster sampling recovered most clones from primary vaccination (96% CD4, over 75% CD8).

Germline CDR1 reads DFQATT; CDR2 reads SNEGSKA (reference sequence). The CDR3 is 14 residues long. One entry per CDR3 protein results from TCRdb running MiXCR on the 5' RACE reads. The repertoire consists of approximately 120,000 distinct CDR3 sequences, with nearly 7.5% occurring once and the leading ten covering around 2.3%. This clonotype was detected many times. The antigen is not known. One junction end does not reproduce the germline sequence, and a read error may be involved. This receptor was taken from a man in his late teens or twenties who received the YFV17D yellow fever vaccine. The chain uses TRBV20-1 and TRBJ1-2, with D tentatively TRBD1 (5 bases). The sequencing used CD4+ T cells sorted from PBMCs, collected roughly 10 days after the first yellow fever vaccination. CDR3 in amino acids: CSAREPGHYYGYTF. The DNA of the CDR3 is TGCAGTGCCAGAGAGCCAGGGCACTACTATGGCTACACCTTC.